The clone carrying this T cell receptor beta chain was observed many times. The authors amplified TCR beta CDR3 regions, and they did so from RNA transcripts for repertoire sequencing. Second-round multiplex PCR came after a first-round RT-PCR that employed HTBI primers. MiXCR was run by TCRdb on the multiplex PCR reads, yielding one entry per CDR3 protein. Seen here are around 340,000 distinct CDR3 sequences, roughly 17% observed once, and the top ten hold 12%. The CDR3 has 14 residues. Per germline, CDR1 MNHEY and CDR2 SMNVEV (reference sequence). The V gene end was trimmed by 6 bases and the J gene end by 3 bases; junction bases not matched to a gene: 4. This sample is drawn from a study of Graves' ophthalmopathy and Graves' hyperthyroidism.

The sample comprised peripheral blood. This clonotype was obtained from an adult man with Graves' ophthalmopathy. This chain connects TRBV27 to TRBJ1-2; 10 bases map to TRBD1. This CDR3 reads CASRLTGGYYGYTF. In DNA form, the CDR3 reads TGTGCCAGCAGGCTGACAGGGGGCTACTATGGCTACACCTTC.